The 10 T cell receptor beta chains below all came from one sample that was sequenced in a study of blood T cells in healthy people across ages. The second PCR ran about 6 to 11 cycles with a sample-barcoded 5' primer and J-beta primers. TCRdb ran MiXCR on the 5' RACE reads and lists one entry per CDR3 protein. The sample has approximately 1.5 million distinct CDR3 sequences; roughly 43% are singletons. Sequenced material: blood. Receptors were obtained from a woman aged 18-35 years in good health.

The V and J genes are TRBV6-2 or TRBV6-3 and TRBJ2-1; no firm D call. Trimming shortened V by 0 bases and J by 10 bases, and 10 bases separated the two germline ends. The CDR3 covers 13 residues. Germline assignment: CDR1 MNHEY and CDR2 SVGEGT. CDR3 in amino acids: CASSYSSWLEQFF. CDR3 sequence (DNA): TGTGCCAGCAGTTACTCGAGTTGGTTAGAGCAGTTCTTC.

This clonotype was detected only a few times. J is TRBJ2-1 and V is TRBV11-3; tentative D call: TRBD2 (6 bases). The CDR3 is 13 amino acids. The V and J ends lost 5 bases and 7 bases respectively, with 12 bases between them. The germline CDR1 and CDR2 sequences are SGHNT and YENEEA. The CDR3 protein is CASSGRSGNEQFF. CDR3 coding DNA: TGTGCCAGCAGCGGGAGGTCTGGGAATGAGCAGTTCTTC.

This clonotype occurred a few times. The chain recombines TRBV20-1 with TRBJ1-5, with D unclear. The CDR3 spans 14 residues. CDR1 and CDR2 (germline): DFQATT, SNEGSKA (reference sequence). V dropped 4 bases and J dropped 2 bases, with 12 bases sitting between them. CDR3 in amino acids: CSAMTGYGNQPQHF. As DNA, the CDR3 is TGCAGTGCTATGACGGGTTACGGCAATCAGCCCCAGCATTTT.

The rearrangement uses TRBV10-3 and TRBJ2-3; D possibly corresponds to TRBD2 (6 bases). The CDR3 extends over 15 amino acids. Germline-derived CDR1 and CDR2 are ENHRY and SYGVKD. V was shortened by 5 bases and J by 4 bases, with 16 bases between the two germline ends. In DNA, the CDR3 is TGTGCCATCAGTTTTAGCGGCCAAATAGCAGATACGCAGTATTTT. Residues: CAISFSGQIADTQYF.

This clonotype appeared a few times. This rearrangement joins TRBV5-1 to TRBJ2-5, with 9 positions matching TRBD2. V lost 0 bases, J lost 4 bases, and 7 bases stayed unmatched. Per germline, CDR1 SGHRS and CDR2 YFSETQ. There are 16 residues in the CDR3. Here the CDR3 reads CASSLVETSGTETQYF. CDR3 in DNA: TGCGCCAGCAGCTTGGTGGAGACTAGCGGCACAGAGACCCAGTACTTC.

As DNA, the CDR3 is TGCAGTGCTTTACACATGTACCAAGAGACCCAGTACTTC. Amino acids: CSALHMYQETQYF. The rearrangement uses TRBV20-1 and TRBJ2-5; no definite D call. This CDR3 comprises 13 residues. Per germline, CDR1 DFQATT and CDR2 SNEGSKA (reference sequence). Between the trimmed V and J ends, which lost 5 bases and 0 bases, there was a span of 10 bases.

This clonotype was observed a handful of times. The DNA of the CDR3 is TGCGCCAGCAGCATAGCGGGTCAGCAGTTCTTC. Amino acid sequence: CASSIAGQQFF. The chain uses TRBV4-1 and TRBJ2-1; 7 bases agree with TRBD2. With 5 bases clipped from V and 11 bases from J, the junction kept 3 bases outside the gene matches. This CDR3 is 11 amino acids long. Germline lookup yields CDR1 MGHRA and CDR2 YSYEKL.

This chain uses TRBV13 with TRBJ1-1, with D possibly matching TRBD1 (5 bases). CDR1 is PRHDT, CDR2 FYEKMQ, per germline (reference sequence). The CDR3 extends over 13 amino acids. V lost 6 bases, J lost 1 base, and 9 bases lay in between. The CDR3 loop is CASRTQGNTEAFF. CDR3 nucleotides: TGTGCCAGCAGAACCCAGGGGAACACTGAAGCTTTCTTT.

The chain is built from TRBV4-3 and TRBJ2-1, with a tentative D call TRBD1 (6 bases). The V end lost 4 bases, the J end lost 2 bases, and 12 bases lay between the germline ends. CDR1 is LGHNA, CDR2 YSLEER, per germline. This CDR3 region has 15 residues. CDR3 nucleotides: TGCGCCAGCAGCCTCTCAGGGGTCCCCTACAATGAGCAGTTCTTC. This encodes CASSLSGVPYNEQFF.

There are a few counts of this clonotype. The CDR3 sequence is CASSYSILATNEKLFF. The CDR3 bases are TGTGCCAGCAGTTACTCTATACTTGCAACTAATGAAAAACTGTTTTTT. The V call is TRBV6-5, the J call TRBJ1-4; D is unresolved. CDR1 and CDR2 (germline): MNHEY, SVGAGI. V shed 0 bases and J shed 0 bases, with 8 bases lying between them. The CDR3 totals 16 residues.